These 9 T cell receptor beta chains came from one sample sequenced in a study of blood T cell repertoires in COVID-19. Some clones are missing from TCRdb's copy, which holds only in-frame ones; the method was immunoSEQ multiplex PCR. The sample gives some 260,000 clones, roughly 86% of which show up once; 0.65% to 0.8% is in the top ten. Sequenced sample: peripheral blood. All receptors derive from a human donor in a cohort sampled during active COVID-19.

This chain joins TRBV6-2 or TRBV6-3 and TRBJ2-5; D not resolved. CDR3 length: 13 amino acids. The germline V gene encodes CDR1 MNHEY and CDR2 SVGEGT. Trimming pared 2 bases from V and 9 bases from J, leaving 13 bases between. The CDR3 loop is CASSYAQEMAQYF. CDR3 in DNA: TGTGCCAGCAGTTACGCCCAAGAGATGGCCCAGTACTTC.

The V call is TRBV2, the J call TRBJ1-4; 10 nucleotides line up with TRBD1. The CDR3 length is 15 residues. V shed 6 bases and J 4 bases; nucleotides not matched to a gene: 5. Germline loops: CDR1 SNHLY, CDR2 FYNNEI. The CDR3 sequence is CASSRGQGDNEKLFF. The CDR3 DNA reads as TGTGCCAGCAGCCGTGGACAGGGGGATAATGAAAAACTGTTTTTT.

The CDR3 spells CASSLGSSASYGYTF. The DNA of the CDR3 is TGTGCCAGCAGCTTAGGTTCATCAGCTAGCTATGGCTACACCTTC. The V and J genes are TRBV7-8 and TRBJ1-2; no clear D gene. There are 15 residues in the CDR3. Germline assignment: CDR1 SGHVS and CDR2 FQNEAQ. The V and J ends lost 1 base and 4 bases respectively, with 13 bases between them.

The chain employs TRBV19 and TRBJ2-7; D possibly corresponds to TRBD2 (5 bases). V was clipped by 7 bases and J by 6 bases, with 19 bases between them. CDR1 LNHDA and CDR2 SQIVND come from the germline V gene (reference sequence). This CDR3 region has 14 residues. Here the CDR3 reads CASMDMGPGSEQYF. DNA for the CDR3: TGTGCCAGTATGGATATGGGTCCGGGAAGCGAGCAGTACTTC.

The DNA of the CDR3 is TGCGCCAGCAGTCCCCGGGACAGGGGGACCGGGGAGCTGTTTTTT. Its protein is CASSPRDRGTGELFF. This sequence joins TRBV10-2 and TRBJ2-2; TRBD1 aligns across 11 bases. CDR1 and CDR2 from the germline V gene are WSHSY and SAAADI. Trimming took 5 bases from V and 5 from J; bases not matched to a gene: 4. The CDR3 is 15 residues long.

The rearrangement joins TRBV11-3 to TRBJ2-7; TRBD2 might be the D (6 bases). The germline CDR1 and CDR2 sequences are SGHNT and YENEEA. Trimming removed 1 base at V and 6 bases at J, with 16 bases between. The length of the CDR3 is 15 residues. For the CDR3, the DNA is TGTGCCAGCAGCTTAGGTCGGGACTCCGGGCGCGAGCAGTACTTC. It codes for CASSLGRDSGREQYF.

In this sample, this clone turned up once. V usage is TRBV30 and J usage is TRBJ1-4; 9 bases match TRBD1. Germline CDR1 and CDR2: GTSNPN and SVGIG (reference sequence). Trimming took 2 bases from V and 4 from J; bases not matched to a gene: 8. CDR3 length: 16 amino acids. This CDR3 is CAWSLRTGEINEKLFF. The DNA for the CDR3 is TGTGCCTGGAGTCTCCGGACAGGGGAGATTAATGAAAAACTGTTTTTT.

This rearrangement joins TRBV5-8 to TRBJ2-7; TRBD1 might be the D (5 bases). Germline CDR1 reads SGHTS; CDR2 reads YDEGEE. The CDR3 has 13 amino acids. V was pared by 4 bases and J by 2 bases, with 10 bases between. The CDR3 loop is CASSKRQTYEQYF. The CDR3 DNA follows: TGTGCCAGCAGCAAGAGACAGACCTACGAGCAGTACTTC.

The chain links TRBV7-6 to TRBJ2-6, with 8 nucleotides matching TRBD2. CDR1 and CDR2 (germline): SGHVS, FNYEAQ. V gave up 0 bases and J gave up 1 base; unmatched junction bases: 11. The CDR3 consists of 20 residues. CDR3 residues: CASSLAPQRETSSGANVLTF. Here the CDR3 DNA reads TGTGCCAGCAGCTTAGCGCCCCAGCGGGAGACCTCTTCTGGGGCCAACGTCCTGACTTTC.